This TCR beta chain was sequenced during a study of cytomegalovirus exposure and HLA in healthy donors. About this clone itself: Its antigen is unknown.

Study observations and caveats: Excluded: some indistinguishable V segments such as TRBV6-2 and TRBV6-3. In a later analysis, a missense DCLRE1C variant was linked to TCR beta V- and J-gene trimming. Being productive about 87% or about 30% of the time was typical of most TCR beta V segments in an earlier analysis.

This CDR3 has 16 amino acids. The V gene end was trimmed by 0 bases and the J gene end by 7 bases; junction bases not matched to a gene: 3. Germline-derived CDR1 and CDR2 are LGHNA and YNFKEQ. PCR was performed using 60 Vbeta and 13 Jbeta primers. Only in-frame clones appear in the TCRdb table, and some are missing; sequencing was by immunoSEQ multiplex PCR. This table holds under 300,000 clones, about 86% found once. Sequences were obtained from PBMCs. The sequence was collected from an older woman in good health and CMV-seropositive. The chain joins TRBV4-2 to TRBJ2-3; 14 nucleotides match TRBD2. The CDR3 sequence is CASSQDGTSGSNTQYF. The CDR3 nucleotides are TGTGCCAGCAGCCAAGATGGGACTAGCGGGAGTAATACGCAGTATTTT.